Listed here are 22 T cell receptor beta chains from one sample, sequenced in a study of Ad26.COV2.S vaccination and SARS-CoV-2 variants. TCRdb's copy holds only in-frame clones and misses some; the assay was immunoSEQ multiplex PCR. Of 300,000 to 400,000 clones in the sample, 88% were seen once. Treatment denoted: around 19 received Ad26.COV2.S at low or high dose, single or two shots; 5 received placebo; per-sample allocation not given. Material that was analyzed had been drawn on day 63 after the first vaccine or placebo injection. The sample here was peripheral blood, taken in a trial of Ad26.COV2.S vaccine versus placebo. The receptors originated from a person between 18 and 60 years old who received the Ad26.COV2.S COVID-19 vaccine or a placebo.

The chain has TRBV27 and TRBJ2-4, with 7 bases identical to TRBD1. This CDR3 has 14 residues. Germline values: CDR1 MNHEY, CDR2 SMNVEV (reference sequence). The V segment lost 0 bases and the J segment 9 bases; nucleotides outside the gene matches: 5. In DNA, the CDR3 is TGTGCCAGCAGTTTATCGCCAGGGGGTGCCATTCAGTACTTC. Residues: CASSLSPGGAIQYF.

The sample holds one count of this clone. V usage is TRBV28 and J usage is TRBJ1-6, with D unclear. The CDR3 is made up of 13 amino acids. Germline V lookup: CDR1 MDHEN, CDR2 SYDVKM. Trimming cost V 0 bases and J 10 bases, with 7 bases left between them. The CDR3 sequence is CASSLWDGSPLHF. CDR3 bases: TGTGCCAGCAGTTTATGGGACGGGTCACCCCTCCACTTT.

A note on this clone: The junction departs from the called germline gene at one end, perhaps through a read error. The chain joins TRBV30 to TRBJ1-2; D not resolved. The CDR3 consists of 13 residues. CDR1 and CDR2 from the germline V gene are GTSNPN and SVGIG (reference sequence). Here the CDR3 DNA reads TGTGCCTGGAGTGTAAATTCGGCAGCTAACTCCGACTTC. Translation: CAWSVNSAANSDF.

The rearrangement links TRBV6-2 or TRBV6-3 to TRBJ1-5, with a possible D match to TRBD1 (6 bases). Trimming left V 6 bases short and J 0 bases short, with 21 bases between. The CDR3 runs 18 residues. CDR1 MNHEY and CDR2 SVGEGT come from the germline V gene. This CDR3 is CASSIPFPGQNSNQPQHF. In DNA form, the CDR3 reads TGTGCCAGCAGCATACCCTTCCCCGGACAGAATAGCAATCAGCCCCAGCATTTT.

In its sample, this clone was seen once. This chain joins TRBV4-1 and TRBJ2-7, with D tentatively TRBD2 (6 bases). Trimming removed 1 base at V and 1 base at J, with 11 bases between. The CDR3 length is 15 residues. CDR1 and CDR2 (germline): MGHRA, YSYEKL. The CDR3 DNA reads TGCGCCAGCAGCCAAGTGCGGGGAACGTCCTACGAGCAGTACTTC. Its protein is CASSQVRGTSYEQYF.

The V gene is TRBV7-8, the J gene TRBJ2-7; TRBD2 matches 7 bases. The CDR3 consists of 16 residues. Trimming removed 5 bases from V and 0 bases from J; junction bases left unmatched: 10. Germline V gene sequence: CDR1 SGHVS, CDR2 FQNEAQ. The CDR3 DNA reads TGTGCCAGCAGCCAGGTGCGGGGGACTTTCTCCTACGAGCAGTACTTC. Its translation is CASSQVRGTFSYEQYF.

The chain uses TRBV10-3 and TRBJ1-2; D remains unclear. This CDR3 has 16 amino acids. Germline CDR1 is ENHRY and CDR2 is SYGVKD. V lost 3 bases and J 7 bases, leaving 21 bases between the germline ends. This chain's CDR3 is CAISDPGLASVFGYTF. The CDR3 DNA reads TGTGCCATCAGTGACCCTGGGTTAGCATCAGTTTTTGGCTACACCTTC.

The V and J genes are TRBV6-5 and TRBJ2-1; D remains unclear. The CDR3 length is 12 residues. CDR1 and CDR2 (germline): MNHEY, SVGAGI. Trimming took off 8 bases at V and 4 bases at J, with 9 bases between the two ends. CDR3 loop: CASEHGYNEQFF. The CDR3 coding sequence is TGTGCCAGCGAGCACGGGTACAATGAGCAGTTCTTC.

The chain combines TRBV28 with TRBJ2-3; 9 positions agree with TRBD2. Germline V CDR1 and CDR2: MDHEN, SYDVKM. This CDR3 has 17 residues. J was trimmed by 2 bases and V by 2 bases; bases with no gene match: 8. The CDR3 here is CASSLAAQRGDTDTQYF. CDR3 nucleotides: TGTGCCAGCAGTTTAGCGGCTCAGCGGGGGGACACAGATACGCAGTATTTT.

The chain has TRBV5-1 and TRBJ2-4; 10 bases are shared with TRBD1. V was pared by 4 bases and J by 13 bases, with 8 bases of the junction left unmatched. Germline CDR1 SGHRS, CDR2 YFSETQ. There are 13 residues in the CDR3. The CDR3 DNA reads TGCGCCAGCAGCCCGGGACAGGGGATGGTGCAGTACTTC. It translates to CASSPGQGMVQYF.

The chain carries TRBV7-9 and TRBJ1-1; a weak D match, TRBD1 (6 bases). CDR1 SEHNR and CDR2 FQNEAQ come from the germline V gene (reference sequence). Trimming took 2 bases from V and 1 from J, leaving 8 bases between them. The CDR3 is 14 amino acids. The CDR3 sequence is CASSLRTANTEAFF. CDR3 coding DNA: TGTGCCAGCAGCTTAAGGACAGCGAACACTGAAGCTTTCTTT.

This clone has a single count. CDR3: CASSRHMDRANEQFF. The DNA of the CDR3 is TGTGCCAGCAGCCGCCATATGGACAGGGCGAATGAGCAGTTCTTC. The rearrangement uses TRBV3-1 (or the pseudogene TRBV3-2) and TRBJ2-1, with 8 bases aligning to TRBD1. The junction had 9 bases not matched to a gene; V was cut back by 4 bases and J by 7 bases. Germline CDR1 is LGHDT and CDR2 is YNNKEL (reference sequence). There are 15 residues in the CDR3.

This sequence joins TRBV7-3 and TRBJ2-1; D not certain. From germline, CDR1 is SGHTA and CDR2 FQGTGA. V lost 1 base and J lost 5, with 12 bases in between. This CDR3 spans 15 amino acids. In DNA form, the CDR3 reads TGTGCCAGCAGCTTAATGGGTGCGTGGGACAATGAGCAGTTCTTC. Translating gives CASSLMGAWDNEQFF.

The V gene is TRBV6-6, the J gene TRBJ2-1; perhaps TRBD1 as D (6 bases). Germline CDR1 is MNHNY and CDR2 is SVGAGI (reference sequence). The CDR3 is made up of 16 amino acids. The V gene lost 5 bases and the J gene lost 2 bases, with 16 bases spanning the gap. CDR3 DNA sequence: TGTGCCAGCAGTAGCACAGGGCGTAGGACCTACAATGAGCAGTTCTTC. Translated, it gives CASSSTGRRTYNEQFF.

J is TRBJ2-1 and V is TRBV29-1, with a weak D call TRBD1 (7 bases). This CDR3 comprises 13 residues. Germline loops: CDR1 SQVTM, CDR2 ANQGSEA. Trimming cost V 5 bases and J 7 bases, with 15 bases left between them. The CDR3 DNA is TGCAGCGTTCAAAACAGGGGAGGTAATGAGCAGTTCTTC. Amino acids: CSVQNRGGNEQFF.

The V gene is TRBV7-9, the J gene TRBJ2-1; the D gene could be TRBD1 or TRBD2 (6 bases each). This CDR3 comprises 14 residues. Per germline, CDR1 SEHNR and CDR2 FQNEAQ (reference sequence). The V gene lost 5 bases and the J gene lost 4 bases, with 12 bases spanning the gap. This CDR3 reads CASSLGGQYNEQFF. The DNA for the CDR3 is TGTGCCAGCAGCCTGGGGGGACAATACAATGAGCAGTTCTTC.

The chain couples TRBV4-1 to TRBJ2-2, with TRBD1 identical over 8 bases. Per germline, CDR1 MGHRA and CDR2 YSYEKL. V trimming: 0 bases; J trimming: 4 bases; junction bases outside the gene matches: 10. The CDR3 is made up of 18 amino acids. In DNA form, the CDR3 reads TGCGCCAGCAGCCAAGATCCCCGGACAGGGTCGGGCACCGGGGAGCTGTTTTTT. This encodes CASSQDPRTGSGTGELFF.

The chain employs TRBV30 and TRBJ1-5; a weak D match, TRBD1 (5 bases). Per the germline V gene, CDR1 is GTSNPN and CDR2 is SVGIG (reference sequence). This CDR3 comprises 14 residues. V was clipped by 0 bases and J by 7 bases, with 13 bases between them. CDR3 region: CAWSVLGRRQPQHF. DNA for the CDR3: TGTGCCTGGAGTGTTTTGGGGCGGAGACAGCCCCAGCATTTT.

The rearrangement uses TRBV29-1 and TRBJ2-2, with 16 bases aligning to TRBD2. Germline assignment: CDR1 SQVTM and CDR2 ANQGSEA. This CDR3 region has 17 residues. Unmatched junction bases numbered 6, after V lost 3 bases and J lost 5 bases. The CDR3 DNA follows: TGCAGCGTTGAGGGGACTAGCGGGAGGGTAAGGACCGGGGAGCTGTTTTTT. Amino acid sequence: CSVEGTSGRVRTGELFF.

The rearrangement links TRBV4-1 to TRBJ2-4; no clear D. V was trimmed by 1 base and J by 3 bases, leaving 7 bases between them. CDR3 length: 14 amino acids. Germline lookup yields CDR1 MGHRA and CDR2 YSYEKL. The CDR3 nucleotides are TGCGCCAGCAGCCAAGGACTCCTCAAAAACATTCAGTACTTC. It translates to CASSQGLLKNIQYF.

This clone was recorded only once. The V call is TRBV18, the J call TRBJ2-3; tentative D call: TRBD2 (5 bases). Germline lookup yields CDR1 KGHSH and CDR2 LQKENI. Trimming removed 6 bases at V and 2 bases at J, with 15 bases between. This CDR3 comprises 15 residues. The CDR3 spells CASSPTPGNTDTQYF. The CDR3 bases are TGTGCCAGCTCCCCCACCCCGGGAAACACAGATACGCAGTATTTT.

The rearrangement joins TRBV6-1 to TRBJ2-3; D is possibly TRBD1 (6 bases). CDR3 length: 17 amino acids. In germline, CDR1 is MNHNS, CDR2 SASEGT. Trimming pared 2 bases from V and 3 bases from J, leaving 18 bases between. CDR3 DNA: TGTGCCAGCAGTGAATTCGGCAGGGGATCTGGAACAGATACGCAGTATTTT. Translating gives CASSEFGRGSGTDTQYF.